This TCR beta chain comes out of a study of shared clonotypes between healthy human individuals. Study-wide points: Estimated richness was generally greater in naive than memory subsets. Only a few donors were included, so the genetic and exposure-history diversity represented was limited. Across a few donors, naive CD4 shared around 5.4%, naive CD8 more than 3%, memory CD4 roughly 2.1%, memory CD8 roughly 0.37%.

Naivety among CD8 cells was defined by CD45RO negativity and positive CCR7 selection, thereby excluding terminally differentiated effector memory CD45RA+ cells. On this clone: Its antigen is unidentified.

The deep-level immunoSEQ assay was used. Profiling relied on immunoSEQ multiplex PCR, and the TCRdb table lists in-frame clones only, not all of them. The sample yields a few million clones, around 95% seen once. Trimming removed 5 bases at V and 4 bases at J, with 8 bases between. The germline CDR1 and CDR2 sequences are DFQATT and SNEGSKA (reference sequence). This CDR3 spans 11 amino acids. The chain employs TRBV20-1 and TRBJ1-2; D gene unclear. Sequencing was carried out using naive CD8+ T cells from PBMCs. The receptor's source is a young man in good health. Some clones in this sample may be carry-over from other donors' samples. The CDR3 bases are TGCAGTGCTCGAGGGATCTATGGCTACACCTTC. This codes for CSARGIYGYTF.